These T cell receptor beta chains were read from a single sample in a study of cytomegalovirus exposure and HLA in healthy donors. Some clones are missing from TCRdb's copy, which holds only in-frame ones; the method was immunoSEQ multiplex PCR. The table has under 200,000 clones, over 70% seen once. The sample was PBMCs. Source of these receptors: a woman aged 50 to 60 in good health and CMV-seropositive. The CDR3 runs from the conserved cysteine through the conserved F or W. Fields, in order: J gene, clone size, V gene, D gene, CDR3 protein, CDR3 DNA. A D gene is named only where the DNA matches it firmly. Some rows have no size entry. The others give once, few or many, or a class for an expanded clone.

TRBJ2-2 | NA | TRBV25-1 | TRBD1 | CASSESGQGNTGELFF | TGTGCCAGCAGTGAATCGGGACAGGGTAACACCGGGGAGCTGTTTTTT
TRBJ2-1 | few | TRBV2 | TRBD2 | CASQYRLAGESYNEQFF | TGTGCCAGCCAATACCGACTAGCGGGGGAGTCCTACAATGAGCAGTTCTTC
TRBJ1-1 | NA | TRBV27 | TRBD1 | CASNPWRRGQNTEAFF | TGTGCCAGCAACCCCTGGAGGAGGGGGCAGAACACTGAAGCTTTCTTT
TRBJ1-4 | NA | TRBV5-4 | NA | CASSSRTVGNNEKLFF | TGTGCCAGCAGCTCCCGGACAGTAGGAAATAATGAAAAACTGTTTTTT
TRBJ2-7 | NA | TRBV19 | TRBD2 | CASSRAGGEQYF | TGTGCCAGTAGCCGAGCGGGGGGTGAGCAGTACTTC
TRBJ2-3 | NA | TRBV7-6 | TRBD2 | CASSIAGGTDTQYF | TGTGCCAGCAGCATAGCGGGGGGGACAGATACGCAGTATTTT
TRBJ2-7 | few | TRBV5-6 | TRBD1 | CASSPTRTGVSYEQYF | TGTGCCAGCAGCCCCACTCGGACAGGGGTTTCCTACGAGCAGTACTTC
TRBJ1-1 | NA | TRBV10-3 | TRBD1 | CAMAPGTGTTEAFF | TGTGCCATGGCTCCCGGGACAGGAACGACTGAAGCTTTCTTT
TRBJ2-1 | NA | TRBV6-6 | NA | CATRGMEWGEQFF | TGTGCCACACGCGGCATGGAGTGGGGCGAGCAGTTCTTC
TRBJ2-1 | medium-sized | TRBV18 | TRBD2 | CASSPSGGVDEQFF | TGTGCCAGCTCACCCAGCGGGGGGGTCGATGAGCAGTTCTTC
TRBJ2-7 | NA | TRBV7-9 | TRBD1 | CASSPGQGNYEQYF | TGTGCCAGCAGCCCGGGACAGGGTAACTACGAGCAGTACTTC
TRBJ1-1 | NA | TRBV6-1 | TRBD1 | CASSHRGETEAFF | TGTGCCAGCAGTCACAGGGGGGAGACTGAAGCTTTCTTT
TRBJ2-3 | NA | TRBV5-4 | NA | CASSLRQGSDTQYF | TGTGCCAGCAGCTTGAGGCAGGGCTCAGATACGCAGTATTTT
TRBJ1-2 | NA | TRBV6-5 | NA | CASSYERSGAAGYTF | TGTGCCAGCAGTTATGAAAGGTCGGGAGCGGCTGGCTACACCTTC
TRBJ2-5 | NA | TRBV4-2 | TRBD2 | CASSQDILAGETQYF | TGTGCCAGCAGCCAAGATATACTAGCGGGAGAGACCCAGTACTTC
TRBJ2-1 | NA | TRBV2 | TRBD2 | CASSGLAGGNEQFF | TGTGCCAGCAGTGGACTAGCGGGGGGTAATGAGCAGTTCTTC
TRBJ1-1 | once | TRBV6-1 | TRBD1 | CASSEGAGGNTEAFF | TGTGCCAGCAGTGAAGGGGCAGGGGGGAACACTGAAGCTTTCTTT
TRBJ1-6 | NA | TRBV7-2 | NA | CASSLWLQGSNSPLHF | TGTGCCAGCAGCTTATGGTTGCAGGGGTCGAATTCACCCCTCCACTTT
TRBJ1-1 | NA | TRBV18 | NA | CASRTNKGDTEAFF | TGTGCCAGCCGAACCAATAAGGGAGACACTGAAGCTTTCTTT
TRBJ1-2 | NA | TRBV7-2 | NA | CASSLRQNYGYTF | TGTGCCAGCAGCTTAAGACAGAACTATGGCTACACCTTC
TRBJ2-7 | NA | TRBV5-4 | TRBD2 | CASSLLGRANEQYF | TGTGCCAGCAGCTTACTAGGGAGGGCGAACGAGCAGTACTTC
TRBJ2-7 | NA | TRBV29-1 | TRBD1 | CSVESGTDYEQYF | TGCAGCGTTGAATCGGGGACAGACTACGAGCAGTACTTC
TRBJ2-7 | NA | TRBV9 | TRBD2 | CASSAGLAGASEQYF | TGTGCCAGCAGCGCGGGACTAGCGGGGGCTAGCGAGCAGTACTTC
TRBJ2-7 | NA | TRBV11-2 | NA | CASSWGDSSYEQYF | TGTGCCAGCAGCTGGGGGGACAGCTCCTACGAGCAGTACTTC
TRBJ1-4 | NA | TRBV4-1 | TRBD1 | CASSRNSGTDNEKLFF | TGCGCCAGCAGCCGAAACTCCGGGACAGATAATGAAAAACTGTTTTTT
TRBJ2-3 | NA | TRBV7-9 | TRBD2 | CASSLVSGAGSTDTQYF | TGTGCCAGCAGCTTAGTTTCAGGAGCGGGGAGCACAGATACGCAGTATTTT
TRBJ1-1 | NA | TRBV2 | NA | CASSERLGGNTEAFF | TGTGCCAGCAGCGAAAGACTGGGTGGGAACACTGAAGCTTTCTTT
TRBJ2-1 | few | TRBV5-1 | TRBD2 | CASSFWTSGGSYNEQFF | TGCGCCAGCAGCTTTTGGACTAGCGGGGGCTCCTACAATGAGCAGTTCTTC
TRBJ2-7 | once | TRBV7-9 | TRBD1 | CASSPAGGLTVTPYEQYF | TGTGCCAGCAGCCCAGCAGGGGGCCTCACAGTAACCCCCTACGAGCAGTACTTC
TRBJ2-3 | NA | TRBV4-1 | TRBD2 | CASSYLRTRSTDTQYF | TGCGCCAGCAGCTATCTACGGACTAGGAGCACAGATACGCAGTATTTT
TRBJ2-7 | NA | TRBV6-5 | NA | CASSRDSYKQYF | TGTGCCAGCAGCCGCGACAGTTACAAGCAGTACTTC
TRBJ1-3 | NA | TRBV12-5 | NA | CASGWPRSSGNTIYF | TGTGCTAGTGGTTGGCCGCGGAGCTCTGGAAACACCATATATTTT
TRBJ1-1 | few | TRBV6-5 | NA | CASSRKGDTEAFF | TGTGCCAGCAGTCGGAAGGGGGACACTGAAGCTTTCTTT
TRBJ1-1 | NA | TRBV5-1 | NA | CASSLRRALNTEAFF | TGCGCCAGCAGCTTGAGGCGGGCTTTGAACACTGAAGCTTTCTTT
TRBJ2-5 | NA | TRBV6-6 | NA | CASSPTQWLETQYF | TGTGCCAGCAGTCCCACCCAGTGGCTCGAGACCCAGTACTTC
TRBJ2-7 | NA | TRBV2 | NA | CASRSGAYEQYF | TGTGCCAGCAGATCCGGGGCCTACGAGCAGTACTTC
TRBJ2-7 | NA | TRBV5-6 | TRBD1 | CASSYTGGSEQYF | TGTGCCAGCAGTTATACAGGGGGCAGCGAGCAGTACTTC
TRBJ1-1 | NA | TRBV19 | NA | CASSIVGWGGSDTEAFF | TGTGCCAGTAGTATAGTCGGTTGGGGGGGGTCGGACACTGAAGCTTTCTTT
TRBJ2-7 | NA | TRBV13 | TRBD1 | CASSLGQPTYEQYF | TGTGCCAGCAGCTTGGGACAGCCAACCTACGAGCAGTACTTC
TRBJ1-5 | NA | TRBV2 | TRBD1 | CASSDRGRDNQPQHF | TGTGCCAGCAGTGACAGGGGGCGCGACAATCAGCCCCAGCATTTT
TRBJ1-1 | few | TRBV5-4 | NA | CASGRVNTEAFF | TGTGCCAGCGGCAGGGTGAACACTGAAGCTTTCTTT